This T cell receptor (beta chain) was found in a study of blood T cell repertoires in COVID-19. In the study overall: COVID-19 samples, acute and convalescent, were from the United States, Italy and Spain.

CDR3 length equals 15 residues. V gave up 3 bases and J gave up 4 bases; unmatched junction bases: 6. Germline V gene lookup returns CDR1 LGHDT and CDR2 YNNKEL (reference sequence). This clone was found once. The study recruited people aged about 18 to 90 years across approximately 25 US areas. Which cohort a participant joined came from the clinical history participants gave. Generated by immunoSEQ multiplex PCR, the TCRdb table keeps only in-frame clones and is missing some. Of around 230,000 clones in the sample, 70% to 90% were seen once. The TCR comes from a woman aged 40-49 years with acute COVID-19. The V and J genes are TRBV3-1 (or the pseudogene TRBV3-2) and TRBJ2-1; 7 nucleotides align to TRBD2. Sequencing used PBMCs or T cells enriched from blood (not recorded which). CDR3 protein: CASSHRLASYNEQFF. CDR3 DNA sequence: TGTGCCAGCAGCCATAGACTAGCCAGTTACAATGAGCAGTTCTTC.